The 19 T cell receptor beta chains below were found in one sample sequenced in a study of blood T cell repertoires in COVID-19 (dated by TCRdb to the early 2020s). Libraries came from the immunoSEQ multiplex PCR assay. Held by TCRdb, this immuneACCESS table contains in-frame sequences only and omits some clones. Under half of the omission traces to an unresolved V gene where checked; the cause of the rest is unknown. Present in this sample are tens of thousands of clones, 60% to 80% of which were seen just once. Approximately 30% of the sample comes from the top ten. The sequenced sample was peripheral blood. The receptors stem from a woman aged 80 or over with acute or convalescent COVID-19.

This sequence joins TRBV6-6 and TRBJ2-1, with 11 nucleotides matching TRBD2. Germline values: CDR1 MNHNY, CDR2 SVGAGI (reference sequence). This CDR3 has 15 residues. J lost 2 bases, V lost 6 bases, and 3 bases had no gene match. As DNA, the CDR3 is TGTGCCAGCAGGCAGACTAGCGGGGCCTACAATGAGCAGTTCTTC. As protein: CASRQTSGAYNEQFF.

The chain combines TRBV20-1 with TRBJ2-5; D may be TRBD2 (5 bases). V lost 7 bases and J 5 bases, leaving 11 bases between the germline ends. Germline V gene data show CDR1 as DFQATT and CDR2 as SNEGSKA (reference sequence). The CDR3 runs to 11 residues. This CDR3 is CSGRWRETQYF. The CDR3, as DNA: TGCAGTGGTCGGTGGAGGGAGACCCAGTACTTC.

The V and J genes are TRBV14 and TRBJ2-1, with 9 bases fitting TRBD2. The CDR3 extends over 17 amino acids. The germline V gene encodes CDR1 SGHDN and CDR2 FVKESK. Trimming removed 2 bases from V and 0 bases from J; junction bases left unmatched: 5. In DNA form, the CDR3 reads TGTGCCAGCAGCCAATTAGCGGGGGACGCCTCCTACAATGAGCAGTTCTTC. As protein: CASSQLAGDASYNEQFF.

This chain uses TRBV25-1 with TRBJ2-2, with D possibly matching TRBD2 (5 bases). V dropped 7 bases and J dropped 3 bases, with 9 bases sitting between them. This CDR3 region has 13 residues. Per the germline V gene, CDR1 is MGHDK and CDR2 is SYGVNS. The CDR3 spells CASTLRDTGELFF. The CDR3 DNA is TGTGCCAGCACACTGAGGGACACCGGGGAGCTGTTTTTT.

The chain combines TRBV15 with TRBJ2-1; D uncertain. The CDR3 totals 13 residues. The V end lost 1 base, the J end lost 10 bases, and 11 bases lay between the germline ends. The germline CDR1 and CDR2 sequences are LNHNV and YYDKDF (reference sequence). CDR3 bases: TGTGCCACCAGCAGAGCTAAGTCCATGGAGCAGTTCTTC. It codes for CATSRAKSMEQFF.

The chain employs TRBV11-2 and TRBJ1-1, with a weak D call TRBD1 (6 bases). The CDR3 runs 17 residues. Germline-derived CDR1 and CDR2 are SGHAT and FQNNGV. Trimming cost V 5 bases and J 6 bases, with 25 bases left between them. The CDR3 DNA reads as TGTGCCAGCAGCGCCCGGGGGGCCCTCCCCTCAACCCCTGAAGCTTTCTTT. Translating it yields CASSARGALPSTPEAFF.

For the CDR3, the DNA is TGTGCCAGCTCACCACCCCCCGGGACTAGCATAGAGAAGACCCAGTACTTC. This translates into CASSPPPGTSIEKTQYF. The chain links TRBV18 to TRBJ2-5; 9 bases line up with TRBD2. V dropped 0 bases and J dropped 6; count of bases not matched to a gene: 11. CDR1 is KGHSH and CDR2 is LQKENI in the germline V gene. CDR3 size: 17 residues.

V and J are TRBV2 and TRBJ2-5; D is perhaps TRBD1 (6 bases). Germline-derived CDR1 and CDR2 are SNHLY and FYNNEI. The V end lost 7 bases, the J end lost 5 bases, and 14 bases lay between the germline ends. The CDR3 loop spans 13 amino acids. This CDR3 is CASTTGLGETQYF. The CDR3 DNA is TGTGCCAGCACTACAGGGTTAGGGGAGACCCAGTACTTC. Full variable domain (rest looked up from reference TRBV2 and TRBJ2-5): EPEVTQTPSHQVTQMGQEVILRCVPISNHLYFYWYRQILGQKVEFLVSFYNNEISEKSEIFDDQFSVERPDGSNFTLKIRSTKLEDSAMYFCASTTGLGETQYFGPGTRLLVL.

The chain is built from TRBV5-1 and TRBJ2-7, with 13 positions matching TRBD2. CDR1 is SGHRS and CDR2 is YFSETQ in the germline V gene. The V segment lost 4 bases and the J segment 7 bases; nucleotides outside the gene matches: 8. This CDR3 has 15 amino acids. CDR3 amino acids: CASSPGLAGVGEQYF. CDR3 DNA: TGCGCCAGCAGCCCCGGACTAGCGGGAGTAGGTGAGCAGTACTTC.

This clone was recorded only once. V gene TRBV9 combines with J gene TRBJ2-5; 8 bases line up with TRBD2. CDR1 SGDLS and CDR2 YYNGEE come from the germline V gene. The junction had 14 bases not matched to a gene; V was cut back by 6 bases and J by 4 bases. This CDR3 is built from 16 residues. In DNA form, the CDR3 reads TGTGCCAGCACGCCTGGGGTAGCGGGGAGGGGAGAGACCCAGTACTTC. This encodes CASTPGVAGRGETQYF.

CDR3 DNA: TGTGCCAGCAGCTTTAGACTAGCGGGAGTACGAGGTGAGCAGTTCTTC. This sequence encodes CASSFRLAGVRGEQFF. The chain is built from TRBV7-2 and TRBJ2-1; 12 bases are shared with TRBD2. The CDR3 extends over 16 amino acids. Trimming at V came to 3 bases and at J to 9 bases, leaving 9 bases not matched to a gene. Germline V gene lookup returns CDR1 SGHTA and CDR2 FQGNSA.

The chain links TRBV5-5 to TRBJ1-1; D might be TRBD1 (5 bases). Trimming pared 4 bases from V and 4 bases from J, leaving 14 bases between. The CDR3 loop spans 14 amino acids. Germline CDR1 reads SGHKS; CDR2 reads YYEKEE (reference sequence). CDR3 region: CASSATPGGTEAFF. CDR3 sequence (DNA): TGTGCCAGCAGCGCGACCCCGGGGGGCACTGAAGCTTTCTTT.

The chain uses TRBV6-2 or TRBV6-3 and TRBJ1-1, with TRBD1 matching over 9 bases. Germline CDR1 and CDR2: MNHEY and SVGEGT. This CDR3 is 14 amino acids long. The ends lost 4 bases at V and 1 base at J; junction bases unmatched: 1. The CDR3 nucleotides read TGTGCCAGCAGTTTGGACAGGGGGAACACTGAAGCTTTCTTT. This gives the protein CASSLDRGNTEAFF.

The chain uses TRBV6-5 and TRBJ1-1, with D possibly TRBD1 on 6 matching bases. V was clipped by 6 bases and J by 6 bases, with 17 bases between them. The CDR3 totals 14 residues. Germline CDR1 and CDR2: MNHEY and SVGAGI. The DNA of the CDR3 is TGTGCCAGCAGCACACAGGGAGGGGACTCTGAAGCTTTCTTT. Translation gives CASSTQGGDSEAFF.

The V call is TRBV25-1, the J call TRBJ2-5, with TRBD2 matching over 11 bases. The germline CDR1 and CDR2 sequences are MGHDK and SYGVNS. Trimming removed 5 bases from V and 5 bases from J; junction bases left unmatched: 13. This CDR3 spans 17 amino acids. This CDR3 is CASSISSGRLRSETQYF. CDR3 DNA sequence: TGTGCCAGCAGTATCTCTAGCGGGAGGCTTCGAAGTGAGACCCAGTACTTC.

This clone has only one observation. The V gene is TRBV10-3, the J gene TRBJ2-5; no definite D call. V lost 5 bases to trimming and J lost 5 bases, with 12 bases between them. CDR1 is ENHRY, CDR2 SYGVKD, per germline. This CDR3 comprises 13 residues. The CDR3 nucleotides read TGTGCCATCAGTCGGAGTGACGGGGAGACCCAGTACTTC. Translated: CAISRSDGETQYF.

The chain carries TRBV7-2 and TRBJ1-6; TRBD1 aligns across 9 bases. V gave up 5 bases and J gave up 7 bases; unmatched junction bases: 6. The CDR3 totals 15 residues. CDR1 and CDR2 (germline): SGHTA, FQGNSA. CDR3 sequence: CASSLVGQGNSPLHF. DNA of the CDR3: TGTGCCAGCAGCCTAGTGGGACAGGGAAATTCACCCCTCCACTTT.

In its sample, this clone was seen once. The genes are TRBV18 and TRBJ1-1; the D is unclear. The CDR3 has 13 amino acids. CDR1 KGHSH and CDR2 LQKENI come from the germline V gene. V lost 3 bases and J 4 bases, leaving 9 bases between the germline ends. DNA for the CDR3: TGTGCCAGCTCACCCCAGCGGGGCACTGAAGCTTTCTTT. Translating it yields CASSPQRGTEAFF.

The chain uses TRBV24-1 and TRBJ2-1; 13 bases map to TRBD2. The CDR3 runs to 17 residues. V shed 2 bases, J shed 6 bases, and the junction held 6 bases outside the gene matches. Looked up from germline, CDR1 is KGHDR and CDR2 is SFDVKD. For the CDR3, the DNA is TGTGCCACCAGTGATTCGGGACTAGCGGGAACGGGCAATGAGCAGTTCTTC. Translation gives CATSDSGLAGTGNEQFF.